This T cell receptor (beta chain) was documented in a study of cytomegalovirus exposure and HLA in healthy donors. Study-wide context: Membership in the Caucasian-associated ancestry cluster was found for 65% to 85% of a few hundred genotyped donors. Findings of the study overall: Sequencing depth across donors, presence/absence analyses assumed, was roughly uniform. HLA-A and HLA-B allele assignments for most subjects were reportedly predicted accurately using TCR beta sequences.

This CDR3 comprises 16 residues. The germline V gene has CDR1 SGHVS and CDR2 FQNEAQ. The V end lost 5 bases, the J end lost 6 bases, and 23 bases lay between the germline ends. Both 60 Vbeta primers and 13 Jbeta primers went into the PCR. Sequencing was performed with immunoSEQ multiplex PCR; in TCRdb, only in-frame clones are kept and a portion is missing. Found here are 180,000 or so clones, over 70% of them singletons; the top ten hold 1.4% to 1.5%. About this clone: Its antigen is unidentified.

Sequenced material: PBMCs. This clonotype was obtained from a man in his late teens or twenties in good health and CMV-seronegative. The rearrangement uses TRBV7-8 and TRBJ2-7; D gene unclear. The CDR3 protein is CASSPLKYTKSGEQYF. The CDR3 bases are TGTGCCAGCAGCCCCCTTAAGTACACTAAGTCGGGCGAGCAGTACTTC. Looking up the rest from reference TRBV7-8 and TRBJ2-7 gives the full variable domain: GAGVSQSPRYKVAKRGQDVALRCDPISGHVSLFWYQQALGQGPEFLTYFQNEAQLDKSGLPSDRFFAERPEGSVSTLKIQRTQQEDSAVYLCASSPLKYTKSGEQYFGPGTRLTVT.